This T cell receptor beta chain emerged from a study of PD-L1 blockade in urothelial cancer. Study-level background: At 3 weeks (second dose) and 6 weeks after starting treatment, blood was analyzed. T cell content in blood samples showed a median of about 140,000.

Added to each PCR by spiking were synthetic TCR analog templates. Clones were sequenced by immunoSEQ multiplex PCR, and TCRdb holds only the in-frame ones, with some missing. The repertoire holds about 38,000 clones, with around 85% as singletons. Time point here: pretreatment peripheral blood. The CDR3 has 17 residues. CDR1 and CDR2 (germline): ENHRY, SYGVKD. The ends lost 4 bases at V and 5 bases at J; junction bases unmatched: 14. With regard to this clone: Its antigen is unknown.

Broader study findings: At 3 weeks on treatment, tumor-associated clones expanded more with durable benefit.

This clonotype was obtained from a man at least 80 years old with urothelial cancer. The sample here was PBMCs, taken around atezolizumab (anti-PD-L1) treatment. This chain uses TRBV10-3 with TRBJ2-3; 8 bases fit TRBD2. This CDR3 is CAISVSNPAGGLDTQYF. CDR3 bases: TGTGCCATCAGTGTCTCTAACCCGGCGGGAGGACTAGATACGCAGTATTTT.